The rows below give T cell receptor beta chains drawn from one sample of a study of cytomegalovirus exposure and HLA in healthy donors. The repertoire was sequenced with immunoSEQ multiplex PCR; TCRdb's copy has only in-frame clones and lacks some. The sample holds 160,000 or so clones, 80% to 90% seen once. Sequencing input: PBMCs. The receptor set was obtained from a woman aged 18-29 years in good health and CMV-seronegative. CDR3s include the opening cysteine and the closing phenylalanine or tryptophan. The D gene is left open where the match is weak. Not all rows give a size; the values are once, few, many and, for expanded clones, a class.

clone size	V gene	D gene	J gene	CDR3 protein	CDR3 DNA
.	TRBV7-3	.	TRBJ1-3	CASSLSSGNTIYF	TGTGCCAGCAGCCTCTCGTCCGGAAACACCATATATTTT
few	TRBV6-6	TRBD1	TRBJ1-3	CASSPPTGGYTIYF	TGTGCCAGCAGTCCACCGACAGGGGGATACACCATATATTTT
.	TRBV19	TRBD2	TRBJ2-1	CASSIGLAGTDEQFF	TGTGCCAGTAGTATTGGACTAGCGGGTACGGATGAGCAGTTCTTC
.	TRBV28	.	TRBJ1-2	CASSFRGIRCGYTF	TGTGCCAGCAGTTTCAGAGGGATCCGGTGTGGCTACACCTTC
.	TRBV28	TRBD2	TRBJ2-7	CASSRSPGLAGGVRRYYEQYF	TGTGCCAGCAGCCGATCCCCGGGACTAGCGGGGGGGGTTCGACGGTACTACGAGCAGTACTTC
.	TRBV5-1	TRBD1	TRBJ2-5	CASSLVQGAMETQYF	TGCGCCAGCAGCTTGGTGCAGGGGGCGATGGAGACCCAGTACTTC
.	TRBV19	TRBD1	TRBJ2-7	CASGDRGSSYEQYF	TGTGCCAGCGGAGACAGGGGAAGCTCCTACGAGCAGTACTTC
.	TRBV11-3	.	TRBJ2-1	CASSSGGLDEQFF	TGTGCCAGCAGCAGTGGGGGCCTGGATGAGCAGTTCTTC
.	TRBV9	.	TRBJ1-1	CASSGIQGSNTEAFF	TGTGCCAGCAGCGGGATACAGGGTTCGAACACTGAAGCTTTCTTT
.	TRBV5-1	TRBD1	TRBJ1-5	CASSLSGQGEPQHF	TGCGCCAGCAGCTTGTCAGGACAGGGGGAGCCCCAGCATTTT
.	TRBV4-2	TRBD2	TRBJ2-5	CASSFFGGGAGETQYF	TGTGCCAGCAGCTTCTTTGGCGGGGGGGCTGGGGAGACCCAGTACTTC
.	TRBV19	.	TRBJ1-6	CATPPIGSPPLHF	TGTGCCACTCCACCTATTGGTTCGCCCCCCCTCCACTTT
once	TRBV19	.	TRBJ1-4	CASSQGYATNEKLFF	TGTGCCAGTAGCCAGGGGTATGCAACTAATGAAAAACTGTTTTTT
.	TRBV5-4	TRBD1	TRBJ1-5	CASSYRTGANSNQPQHF	TGTGCCAGCAGCTACCGGACAGGGGCGAATAGCAATCAGCCCCAGCATTTT
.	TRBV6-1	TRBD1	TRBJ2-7	CASSDPRTGRLDEQYF	TGTGCCAGCAGTGACCCTCGGACAGGGCGGTTGGACGAGCAGTACTTC
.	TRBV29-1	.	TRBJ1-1	CSVDRRTEAFF	TGCAGCGTTGACCGGAGAACTGAAGCTTTCTTT
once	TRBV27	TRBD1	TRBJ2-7	CASSRPGTVRYEQYF	TGTGCCAGCAGTCGACCCGGGACAGTACGCTACGAGCAGTACTTC
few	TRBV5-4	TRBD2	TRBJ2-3	CASRGGLAGRADTQYF	TGTGCCAGCCGGGGGGGCCTAGCGGGGAGAGCAGATACGCAGTATTTT
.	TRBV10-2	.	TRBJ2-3	CASSGGPLGFDTQYF	TGCGCCAGCAGTGGAGGCCCACTGGGTTTCGATACGCAGTATTTT
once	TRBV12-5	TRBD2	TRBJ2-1	CASGLVMGLAGPSYNEQFF	TGTGCTAGTGGTTTGGTAATGGGACTAGCGGGGCCCTCATACAATGAGCAGTTCTTC
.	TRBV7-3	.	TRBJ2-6	CASSLVDRTSGANVLTF	TGTGCCAGCAGCTTAGTCGACAGGACCTCTGGGGCCAACGTCCTGACTTTC
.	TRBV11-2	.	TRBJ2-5	CASSLVRGQETQYF	TGTGCCAGCAGCTTAGTGAGAGGGCAAGAGACCCAGTACTTC
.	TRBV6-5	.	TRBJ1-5	CASSTGGNQPQHF	TGTGCCAGCAGTACGGGGGGGAATCAGCCCCAGCATTTT
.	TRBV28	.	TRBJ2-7	CASSPTESYEQYF	TGTGCCAGCAGTCCGACAGAGTCCTACGAGCAGTACTTC